These 23 T cell receptor beta chains were all obtained from the same sample, sequenced in a study of blood T cells in healthy people across ages. A J-beta primer mix and a sample-barcoded 5' primer were used in a second PCR of about 7 to 12 cycles. TCRdb ran MiXCR on the 5' RACE reads and lists one entry per CDR3 protein. Here the sample spans 1,100,000 or so distinct CDR3 sequences, around 43% being singletons. The sample consisted of blood. These receptors originate from a woman in her sixties or seventies in good health.

This clonotype occurred once. The chain carries TRBV27 and TRBJ2-6; 8 bases agree with TRBD1. Germline V gene sequence: CDR1 MNHEY, CDR2 SMNVEV (reference sequence). This CDR3 is 16 amino acids long. The junction had 11 bases not matched to a gene; V was cut back by 5 bases and J by 8 bases. The CDR3 reads CASSPMRTGYTNVLTF. In DNA form, the CDR3 reads TGTGCCAGCAGTCCCATGAGGACAGGGTATACCAACGTCCTGACTTTC.

This clonotype was counted between two and nine times. The V and J genes are TRBV29-1 and TRBJ1-2; D remains unclear. The CDR3 contains 13 residues. The V gene lost 2 bases and the J gene lost 4 bases, with 11 bases spanning the gap. The V gene's germline CDR1 is SQVTM and CDR2 ANQGSEA. The CDR3 DNA reads TGCAGCGTTGAATCCGGGGATAGCTATGGCTACACCTTC. Translated, it gives CSVESGDSYGYTF.

As regards this clonotype: This may come from a read error, since a much larger clone is one base off. The missing conserved phenylalanine or tryptophan at the end of this CDR3 makes a read error likely. The V and J genes are TRBV5-1 and TRBJ2-1; D uncertain. V was pared by 4 bases and J by 7 bases, with 9 bases between. Germline lookup yields CDR1 SGHRS and CDR2 YFSETQ. This CDR3 is 12 amino acids long. CDR3 DNA: TGCGCCAGCAGCATCGGGTTAAATGAGCAGTTCTTA. This translates into CASSIGLNEQFL.

This clonotype was seen only a few times. V gene TRBV29-1 combines with J gene TRBJ2-3; TRBD1 agrees at 8 bases. The CDR3 length is 13 residues. Germline CDR1 reads SQVTM; CDR2 reads ANQGSEA. J gave up 6 bases and V 7 bases, and 9 bases lay outside the gene matches. The CDR3 protein is CSAWDRSADTQYF. The CDR3, as DNA: TGCAGCGCCTGGGACAGGTCAGCGGATACGCAGTATTTT.

The J gene is TRBJ2-7, the V gene TRBV2; D is perhaps TRBD1 or TRBD2 (6 bases each). Gene TRBJ2-5 matches the end of the DNA better, so the J call may be wrong. This CDR3 has 11 residues. Per germline, CDR1 SNHLY and CDR2 FYNNEI. The CDR3 DNA sequence: TGTGCCAGCAGGGAGGGGGGGACCCAGTACTTC. As protein: CASREGGTQYF.

The rearrangement joins TRBV12-3 or TRBV12-4 to TRBJ1-3; TRBD1 agrees at 7 bases. V was clipped by 6 bases and J by 7 bases; unmatched bases: 18. The CDR3 contains 17 residues. The CDR3 reads CASSPLDRVSLRNTIYF. The DNA for the CDR3 is TGTGCCAGCAGCCCCCTAGACAGGGTTTCACTAAGGAACACCATATATTTT.

This clonotype showed up just a few times. The rearrangement joins TRBV11-2 to TRBJ1-2, with a tentative D call TRBD1 (5 bases). The CDR3 is 17 amino acids. The germline V gene encodes CDR1 SGHAT and CDR2 FQNNGV. Trimming left V 1 base short and J 3 bases short, with 18 bases between. The CDR3 DNA reads TGTGCCAGCAGCTTAGGGACGGGGGAACGCAGGGACTATGGCTACACCTTC. It codes for CASSLGTGERRDYGYTF.

This clonotype was found a few times. The CDR3 DNA reads as TGTGCCAGCCGCCGGGACGGGAGACTCTACGAGCAGTACTTC. The encoded protein is CASRRDGRLYEQYF. The chain joins TRBV7-9 to TRBJ2-7; weak D call: TRBD2 (6 bases). Germline V gene data show CDR1 as SEHNR and CDR2 as FQNEAQ (reference sequence). V shed 8 bases and J shed 3 bases, with 17 bases lying between them. This CDR3 contains 14 residues.

The rearrangement uses TRBV4-2 and TRBJ2-7; TRBD2 agrees at 12 bases. V lost 1 base to trimming and J lost 7 bases; unmatched junction nucleotides: 5. CDR1 is LGHNA and CDR2 is YNFKEQ in the germline V gene. The CDR3 is 15 residues long. CDR3 in amino acids: CASSQGLAGVQEQYF. The CDR3 DNA reads as TGTGCCAGCAGCCAAGGACTAGCGGGAGTGCAAGAGCAGTACTTC.

This clonotype was seen a few times. The CDR3 DNA is TGTGCCAGCAGTCTCGAGACACCCTTTAGCAATCAGCCCCAGCATTTT. Protein product: CASSLETPFSNQPQHF. The genes are TRBV6-5 and TRBJ1-5; D gene unclear. Trimming shortened V by 5 bases and J by 0 bases, and 14 bases separated the two germline ends. This CDR3 has 16 amino acids. The germline V gene has CDR1 MNHEY and CDR2 SVGAGI.

Worth noting for this clonotype: A junction end diverges from the germline sequence, so it may reflect a read error. The rearrangement joins TRBV27 to TRBJ2-5, with D perhaps given as TRBD1 or TRBD2 (6 bases each). Per the germline V gene, CDR1 is MNHEY and CDR2 is SMNVEV (reference sequence). This CDR3 has 14 residues. The CDR3 DNA reads as TGTGCCAACAGTTTTTCCAGGGGAGGAGAGACCCAGTACTTC. Encoded protein: CANSFSRGGETQYF.

The chain employs TRBV12-5 and TRBJ2-3; D remains ambiguous. This CDR3 has 13 residues. V was shortened by 3 bases and J by 2 bases, with 6 bases between the two germline ends. Germline V gene lookup returns CDR1 LGHNT and CDR2 FRNRAP. This CDR3 reads CASGLPDTDTQYF. DNA for the CDR3: TGTGCTAGTGGTTTACCAGACACAGATACGCAGTATTTT.

This clonotype was observed many times. The rearrangement uses TRBV29-1 and TRBJ2-5; 7 nucleotides align to TRBD1. The CDR3 runs 13 residues. Germline-derived CDR1 and CDR2 are SQVTM and ANQGSEA. With V trimmed by 4 bases and J by 3 bases, 5 bases remained unmatched. CDR3 nucleotides: TGCAGCGTTGCCGGGACAGTAAAAGAGACCCAGTACTTC. Amino acid sequence: CSVAGTVKETQYF.

Only a few counts were recorded for this clonotype. The chain joins TRBV4-1 to TRBJ1-6; TRBD1 is a possible D gene (5 bases). The germline V and J ends were trimmed by 0 bases and 8 bases, with 11 bases remaining between them. The CDR3 is 15 residues long. Germline CDR1 reads MGHRA; CDR2 reads YSYEKL. CDR3 sequence: CASSQDQLGDSPLHF. CDR3 coding DNA: TGCGCCAGCAGCCAAGATCAGCTGGGGGATTCACCCCTCCACTTT.

The V gene is TRBV28, the J gene TRBJ1-2; D unresolved. Germline lookup yields CDR1 MDHEN and CDR2 SYDVKM. The length of the CDR3 is 12 residues. V gave up 4 bases and J gave up 7 bases, with 10 bases separating them. The CDR3 is CASSWERRGYTF. The CDR3 coding sequence is TGTGCCAGCAGTTGGGAGAGACGTGGCTACACCTTC.

This clonotype was seen at least ten times. The chain recombines TRBV12-3 or TRBV12-4 with TRBJ2-7; the match to TRBD2 covers 9 bases. V trimming: 1 base; J trimming: 4 bases; junction bases outside the gene matches: 5. The CDR3 has 15 residues. This chain's CDR3 is CASSLGLAGGYEQYF. DNA of the CDR3: TGTGCCAGCAGTTTAGGGTTGGCGGGAGGGTACGAGCAGTACTTC.

This clonotype was counted only a few times. The chain recombines TRBV5-1 with TRBJ1-1; D unresolved. V was pared by 4 bases and J by 0 bases, with 7 bases between. CDR1 is SGHRS, CDR2 YFSETQ, per germline. The CDR3 has 13 amino acids. The CDR3 loop is CASSHPLNTEAFF. The CDR3, as DNA: TGCGCCAGCAGCCATCCTTTGAACACTGAAGCTTTCTTT.

This clonotype was counted between two and nine times. This chain connects TRBV28 to TRBJ2-7; D remains ambiguous. The end of the DNA fits TRBJ2-5 better, so the J call may be wrong. Germline CDR1 and CDR2: MDHEN and SYDVKM. The CDR3 has 14 amino acids. In DNA, the CDR3 is TGTGCCAGCGTACCTCGTGGGGTTTTTGCGACCCAGTACTTC. Protein: CASVPRGVFATQYF.

The table lists this clonotype with a few counts. The chain carries TRBV20-1 and TRBJ1-5, with 7 bases lining up with TRBD1. The CDR3 consists of 11 residues. Germline V lookup: CDR1 DFQATT, CDR2 SNEGSKA (reference sequence). The trim removed 1 base at V and 15 bases at J, leaving 6 bases unmatched. The CDR3 bases are TGCAGTGCTAGAGCTGGGACAGATCGGCATTTT. Its protein product is CSARAGTDRHF.

The J gene is TRBJ2-1, the V gene TRBV27, with a weak D call TRBD2 (6 bases). The V gene's germline CDR1 is MNHEY and CDR2 SMNVEV (reference sequence). V gave up 4 bases and J gave up 7 bases, with 20 bases separating them. This CDR3 has 16 residues. The CDR3 bases are TGTGCCAGCAGTTCACTAGCCACGGCCCTAGGGAATGAGCAGTTCTTC. Its translation: CASSSLATALGNEQFF.

The chain carries TRBV6-5 and TRBJ1-1, with TRBD1 as a possible D gene (6 bases). Germline V gene data show CDR1 as MNHEY and CDR2 as SVGAGI. The CDR3 is 14 amino acids. Trimming removed 0 bases from V and 4 bases from J, with 9 bases in between. The CDR3 DNA is TGTGCCAGCAGTTACTCAGAACAGGGCACTGAAGCTTTCTTT. It encodes CASSYSEQGTEAFF.

This clonotype appeared once. V usage is TRBV2 and J usage is TRBJ2-1, with D possibly matching TRBD1 (6 bases). The CDR3 length is 14 residues. V lost 6 bases to trimming and J lost 12 bases, with 21 bases between them. Germline V gene lookup returns CDR1 SNHLY and CDR2 FYNNEI. In DNA, the CDR3 is TGTGCCAGCAGCCCTAGGACAGCCGTAGGTGGGCAGTTCTTC. It translates to CASSPRTAVGGQFF.

This clonotype was observed once. This chain connects TRBV7-7 to TRBJ2-1; 10 nucleotides line up with TRBD1. V shed 5 bases and J 0 bases; nucleotides not matched to a gene: 7. This CDR3 spans 17 amino acids. In germline, CDR1 is SSHAT, CDR2 FNYEAQ (reference sequence). Here the CDR3 DNA reads TGTGCCAGCAGCCAGGGGGACAGGGGAAGCTCCTACAATGAGCAGTTCTTC. Translated: CASSQGDRGSSYNEQFF.